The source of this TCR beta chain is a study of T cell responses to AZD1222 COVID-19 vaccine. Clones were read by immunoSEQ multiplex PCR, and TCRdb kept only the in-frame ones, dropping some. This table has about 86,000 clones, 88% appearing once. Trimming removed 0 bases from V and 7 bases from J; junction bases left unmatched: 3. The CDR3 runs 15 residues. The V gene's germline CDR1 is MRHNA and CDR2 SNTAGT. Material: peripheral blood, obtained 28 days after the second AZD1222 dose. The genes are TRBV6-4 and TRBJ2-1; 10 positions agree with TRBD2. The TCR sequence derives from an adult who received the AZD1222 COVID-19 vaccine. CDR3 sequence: CASSDSSGGANEQFF. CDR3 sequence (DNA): TGTGCCAGCAGTGACTCGAGCGGGGGGGCGAATGAGCAGTTCTTC.